These 17 T cell receptor beta chains were sequenced from one sample in a study of cytomegalovirus exposure and HLA in healthy donors. 60 Vbeta and 13 Jbeta primers were used in PCR. TCRdb keeps only in-frame clones here, not all; method: immunoSEQ multiplex PCR. The sample has some 150,000 clones, approximately 81% seen once. Material for sequencing was PBMCs. The receptors come from a woman between 40 and 50 years old in good health and CMV-seropositive.

This clone was counted between two and nine times. The J gene is TRBJ2-5, the V gene TRBV29-1; TRBD2 matches at 14 bases. The CDR3 totals 15 residues. Germline V gene data show CDR1 as SQVTM and CDR2 as ANQGSEA. V dropped 7 bases and J dropped 5; count of bases not matched to a gene: 9. CDR3 coding DNA: TGCAGCGGAGGGACTAGCGGGAGTGGAGGGGAGACCCAGTACTTC. The encoded protein is CSGGTSGSGGETQYF.

The CDR3 DNA reads as TGTGCCAGCAGTCCACTAGCGGGAGCCCACGAGCAGTACTTC. This sequence encodes CASSPLAGAHEQYF. The genes are TRBV28 and TRBJ2-7; 11 bases align to TRBD2. The CDR3 consists of 14 residues. CDR1 is MDHEN, CDR2 SYDVKM, per germline. The ends lost 5 bases at V and 5 bases at J; junction bases unmatched: 5.

The V call is TRBV5-1, the J call TRBJ1-1; TRBD1 aligns across 8 bases. The CDR3 has 15 amino acids. V gave up 4 bases and J gave up 1 base; unmatched junction bases: 6. Germline CDR1 is SGHRS and CDR2 is YFSETQ. This CDR3 is CASSARQGSNTEAFF. CDR3 coding DNA: TGCGCCAGCAGCGCCCGACAGGGGTCGAACACTGAAGCTTTCTTT. The whole variable domain, filled in from reference TRBV5-1 and TRBJ1-1, reads KAGVTQTPRYLIKTRGQQVTLSCSPISGHRSVSWYQQTPGQGLQFLFEYFSETQRNKGNFPGRFSGRQFSNSRSEMNVSTLELGDSALYLCASSARQGSNTEAFFGQGTRLTVV.

V is TRBV11-2 and J is TRBJ1-1; weak D call: TRBD1 (5 bases). Germline loops: CDR1 SGHAT, CDR2 FQNNGV. This CDR3 has 15 residues. V lost 3 bases to trimming and J lost 5 bases, with 16 bases between them. The CDR3 coding sequence is TGTGCCAGCAGCTTCGTGGGGGGGGTTCGTACTGAAGCTTTCTTT. This encodes CASSFVGGVRTEAFF.

This chain uses TRBV28 with TRBJ2-2, with unresolved D. The CDR3 runs to 11 residues. V lost 6 bases to trimming and J lost 7 bases, with 6 bases between them. The germline gives CDR1 MDHEN, CDR2 SYDVKM. The CDR3 DNA sequence: TGTGCCAGCAGGTCCAACGGGGAGCTGTTTTTT. The encoded protein is CASRSNGELFF.

V usage is TRBV5-1 and J usage is TRBJ2-5, with D maybe TRBD1 (6 bases). The J call is uncertain, as TRBJ2-7 better fits the DNA end. The germline V gene has CDR1 SGHRS and CDR2 YFSETQ. The CDR3 covers 14 residues. The CDR3: CASSPTGQSYEQYF. Here the CDR3 DNA reads TGCGCCAGCAGCCCGACAGGTCAATCCTACGAGCAGTACTTC.

The rearrangement uses TRBV5-1 and TRBJ2-3; D is ambiguous. This CDR3 is 13 amino acids long. Germline-derived CDR1 and CDR2 are SGHRS and YFSETQ. V lost 4 bases, J lost 0 bases, and 6 bases lay in between. This chain's CDR3 is CASSATSTDTQYF. CDR3 nucleotides: TGCGCCAGCAGCGCAACTAGCACAGATACGCAGTATTTT.

The chain couples TRBV7-2 to TRBJ1-2; weak D call: TRBD1 (5 bases). Germline V gene sequence: CDR1 SGHTA, CDR2 FQGNSA. The CDR3 contains 14 residues. Trimming took off 5 bases at V and 3 bases at J, with 13 bases between the two ends. The CDR3 DNA is TGTGCCAGCAGCCACAGCGTCAGGGACTATGGCTACACCTTC. It translates to CASSHSVRDYGYTF.

The CDR3 region has the DNA TGTGCCAGTAGTATCGGACAGGGGCACTACGAGCAGTACTTC. Translated, it gives CASSIGQGHYEQYF. The genes are TRBV19 and TRBJ2-7; 9 bases match TRBD1. The junction had 3 bases not matched to a gene; V was cut back by 3 bases and J by 3 bases. The CDR3 runs 14 residues. The germline V gene has CDR1 LNHDA and CDR2 SQIVND (reference sequence).

The chain combines TRBV29-1 with TRBJ1-2, with 8 bases matching TRBD1. V trimming: 6 bases; J trimming: 3 bases; junction bases outside the gene matches: 12. In germline, CDR1 is SQVTM, CDR2 ANQGSEA. The length of the CDR3 is 15 residues. CDR3 region: CSVTGTGGFDYGYTF. DNA for the CDR3: TGCAGCGTAACCGGGACAGGTGGTTTTGACTATGGCTACACCTTC.

CDR3 protein: CASSPEGALMNTEAFF. In DNA form, the CDR3 reads TGTGCCAGCTCACCAGAGGGGGCCTTGATGAACACTGAAGCTTTCTTT. V is TRBV18 and J is TRBJ1-1, with 7 bases matching TRBD1. The J segment lost 0 bases and the V segment lost 2 bases, leaving 6 bases of the junction unmatched. Germline CDR1 is KGHSH and CDR2 is LQKENI. This CDR3 spans 16 amino acids.

The chain has TRBV4-3 and TRBJ1-2; D is perhaps TRBD1 (6 bases). The V gene's germline CDR1 is LGHNA and CDR2 YSLEER. The CDR3 loop spans 15 amino acids. The V gene lost 0 bases and the J gene lost 2 bases, with 10 bases spanning the gap. Here the CDR3 reads CASSQEDSKNYGYTF. DNA for the CDR3: TGCGCCAGCAGCCAAGAGGACAGCAAGAACTATGGCTACACCTTC.

The chain links TRBV28 to TRBJ2-7; D unclear. This CDR3 has 10 residues. Germline CDR1 reads MDHEN; CDR2 reads SYDVKM. V shed 3 bases and J shed 11 bases, with 8 bases lying between them. The CDR3 DNA reads as TGTGCCAGCAGTTTCGCGGAAAAGTACTTC. This gives the protein CASSFAEKYF.

J is TRBJ1-1 and V is TRBV19, with a tentative D call TRBD1 (6 bases). The CDR3 runs to 13 residues. From germline, CDR1 is LNHDA and CDR2 SQIVND (reference sequence). Trimming took 7 bases from V and 7 from J, leaving 16 bases between them. The CDR3 bases are TGTGCCAGTATTAGAACGGGACAACGTGAAGCTTTCTTT. This sequence encodes CASIRTGQREAFF.

This chain connects TRBV7-2 to TRBJ1-1; 9 nucleotides agree with TRBD1. The CDR3 contains 14 residues. The germline gives CDR1 SGHTA, CDR2 FQGNSA. After removal of 4 bases from V and 9 bases from J, the junction contained 9 bases not matched to a gene. This CDR3 is CASSWARGTGQAFF. CDR3 sequence (DNA): TGTGCCAGCAGCTGGGCCCGCGGGACAGGGCAAGCTTTCTTT.

The table lists this clone with a few counts. The chain uses TRBV5-5 and TRBJ1-1, with 7 bases lining up with TRBD1. Germline V gives CDR1 SGHKS, CDR2 YYEKEE (reference sequence). CDR3 length: 14 residues. With V trimmed by 1 base and J by 2 bases, 2 bases remained unmatched. In DNA form, the CDR3 reads TGTGCCAGCAGCTTGAGGGACAGCAACACTGAAGCTTTCTTT. Translation gives CASSLRDSNTEAFF. Combining the CDR3 with reference TRBV5-5 and TRBJ1-1 gives the whole variable domain DAGVTQSPTHLIKTRGQQVTLRCSPISGHKSVSWYQQVLGQGPQFIFQYYEKEERGRGNFPDRFSARQFPNYSSELNVNALLLGDSALYLCASSLRDSNTEAFFGQGTRLTVV.

The genes are TRBV9 and TRBJ2-5, with D perhaps matching TRBD1 (5 bases). The end of the DNA is better explained by TRBJ2-7, so the J call may be wrong. The CDR3 is made up of 15 amino acids. Per the germline V gene, CDR1 is SGDLS and CDR2 is YYNGEE. CDR3 in amino acids: CASSVDQGWPYEQYF. The CDR3 DNA reads as TGTGCCAGCAGCGTAGACCAGGGATGGCCCTACGAGCAGTACTTC.